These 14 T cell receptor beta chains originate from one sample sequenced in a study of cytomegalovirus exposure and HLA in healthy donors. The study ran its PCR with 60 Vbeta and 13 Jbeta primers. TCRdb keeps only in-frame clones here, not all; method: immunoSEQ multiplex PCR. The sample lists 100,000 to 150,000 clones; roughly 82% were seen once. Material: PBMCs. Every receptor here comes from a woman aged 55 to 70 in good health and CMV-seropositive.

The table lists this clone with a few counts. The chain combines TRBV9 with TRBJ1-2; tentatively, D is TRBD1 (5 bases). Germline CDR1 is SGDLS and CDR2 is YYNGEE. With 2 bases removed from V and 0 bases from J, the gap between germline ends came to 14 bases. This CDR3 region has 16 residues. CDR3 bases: TGTGCCAGCAGCGTCGACCGGACACGAACTAACTATGGCTACACCTTC. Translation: CASSVDRTRTNYGYTF.

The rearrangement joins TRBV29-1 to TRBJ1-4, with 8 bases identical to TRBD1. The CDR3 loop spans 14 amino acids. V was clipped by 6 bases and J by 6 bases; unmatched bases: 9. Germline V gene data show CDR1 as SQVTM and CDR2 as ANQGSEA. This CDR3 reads CSVRKTGDDEKLFF. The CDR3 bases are TGCAGCGTCCGAAAGACAGGGGATGATGAAAAACTGTTTTTT.

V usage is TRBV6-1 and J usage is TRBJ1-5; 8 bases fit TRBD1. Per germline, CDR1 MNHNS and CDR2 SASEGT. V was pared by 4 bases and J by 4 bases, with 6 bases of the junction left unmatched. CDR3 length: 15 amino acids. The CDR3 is CASSVSGGFNQPQHF. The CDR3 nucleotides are TGTGCCAGCAGTGTTTCAGGGGGCTTTAATCAGCCCCAGCATTTT.

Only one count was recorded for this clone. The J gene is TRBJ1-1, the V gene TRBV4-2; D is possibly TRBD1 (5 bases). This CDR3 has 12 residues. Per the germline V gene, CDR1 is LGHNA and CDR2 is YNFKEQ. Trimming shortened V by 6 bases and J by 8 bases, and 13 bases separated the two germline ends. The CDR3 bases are TGTGCCAGCAGGGAGGGGTTAGGGGAAGCTTTCTTT. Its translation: CASREGLGEAFF.

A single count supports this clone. CDR3 sequence: CASSLGRGGNEKLFF. In nucleotides, the CDR3 is TGTGCCAGCAGCTTGGGACGGGGGGGCAATGAAAAACTGTTTTTT. The chain uses TRBV14 and TRBJ1-4; the D gene is possibly TRBD1 (6 bases). V dropped 5 bases and J dropped 5 bases, with 15 bases sitting between them. This CDR3 is built from 15 residues. Germline CDR1 reads SGHDN; CDR2 reads FVKESK.

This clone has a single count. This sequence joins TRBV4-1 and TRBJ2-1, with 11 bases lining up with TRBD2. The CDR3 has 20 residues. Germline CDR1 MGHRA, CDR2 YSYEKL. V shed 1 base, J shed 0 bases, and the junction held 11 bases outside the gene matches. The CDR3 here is CASSQGSGTSGPFSYNEQFF. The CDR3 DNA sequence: TGCGCCAGCAGCCAAGGTAGTGGGACTAGCGGACCTTTCTCCTACAATGAGCAGTTCTTC.

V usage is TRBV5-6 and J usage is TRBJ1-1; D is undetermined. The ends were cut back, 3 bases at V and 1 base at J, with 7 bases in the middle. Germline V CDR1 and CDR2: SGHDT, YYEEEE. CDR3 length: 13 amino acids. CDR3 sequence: CASSSGPNTEAFF. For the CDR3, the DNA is TGTGCCAGCAGCTCTGGGCCGAACACTGAAGCTTTCTTT. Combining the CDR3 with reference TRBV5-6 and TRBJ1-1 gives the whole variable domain DAGVTQSPTHLIKTRGQQVTLRCSPKSGHDTVSWYQQALGQGPQFIFQYYEEEERQRGNFPDRFSGHQFPNYSSELNVNALLLGDSALYLCASSSGPNTEAFFGQGTRLTVV.

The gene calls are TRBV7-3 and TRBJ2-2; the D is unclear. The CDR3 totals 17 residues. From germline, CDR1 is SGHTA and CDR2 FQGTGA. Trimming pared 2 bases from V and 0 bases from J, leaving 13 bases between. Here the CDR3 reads CASSLEAFTSNTGELFF. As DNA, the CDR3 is TGTGCCAGCAGCTTAGAGGCGTTTACCTCGAACACCGGGGAGCTGTTTTTT. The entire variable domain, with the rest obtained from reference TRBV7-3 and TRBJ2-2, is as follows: GAGVSQTPSNKVTEKGKYVELRCDPISGHTALYWYRQSLGQGPEFLIYFQGTGAADDSGLPNDRFFAVRPEGSVSTLKIQRTERGDSAVYLCASSLEAFTSNTGELFFGEGSRLTVL.

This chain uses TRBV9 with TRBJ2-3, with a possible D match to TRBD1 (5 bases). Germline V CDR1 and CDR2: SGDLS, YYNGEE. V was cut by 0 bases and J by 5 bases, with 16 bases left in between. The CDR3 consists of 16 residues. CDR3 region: CASSVDRGPPRDTQYF. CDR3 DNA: TGTGCCAGCAGCGTAGATAGGGGCCCCCCCAGAGATACGCAGTATTTT.

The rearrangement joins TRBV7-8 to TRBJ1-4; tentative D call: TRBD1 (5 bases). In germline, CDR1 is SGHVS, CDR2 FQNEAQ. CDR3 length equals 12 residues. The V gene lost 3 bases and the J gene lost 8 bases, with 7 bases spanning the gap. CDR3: CASSFNREKLFF. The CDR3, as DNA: TGTGCCAGCAGCTTCAACAGGGAAAAACTGTTTTTT.

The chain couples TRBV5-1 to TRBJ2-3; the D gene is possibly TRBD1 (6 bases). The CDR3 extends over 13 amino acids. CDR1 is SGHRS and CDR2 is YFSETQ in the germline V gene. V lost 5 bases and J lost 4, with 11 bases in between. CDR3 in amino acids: CASSLTGSDTQYF. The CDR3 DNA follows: TGCGCCAGCAGTTTAACAGGGTCAGATACGCAGTATTTT.

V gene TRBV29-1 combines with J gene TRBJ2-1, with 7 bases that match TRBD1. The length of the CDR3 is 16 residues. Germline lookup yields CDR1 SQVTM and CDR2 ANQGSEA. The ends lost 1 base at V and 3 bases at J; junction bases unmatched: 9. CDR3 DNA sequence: TGCAGCGTTGAAGTCCCCGACAGGGACCACTACAATGAGCAGTTCTTC. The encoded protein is CSVEVPDRDHYNEQFF.

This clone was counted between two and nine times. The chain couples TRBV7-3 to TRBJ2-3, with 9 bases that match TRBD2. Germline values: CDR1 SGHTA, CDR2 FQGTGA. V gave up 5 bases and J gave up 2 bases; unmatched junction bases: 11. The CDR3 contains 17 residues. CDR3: CASSPQGGGGVTDTQYF. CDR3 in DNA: TGTGCCAGCAGCCCACAGGGCGGCGGGGGGGTCACAGATACGCAGTATTTT.

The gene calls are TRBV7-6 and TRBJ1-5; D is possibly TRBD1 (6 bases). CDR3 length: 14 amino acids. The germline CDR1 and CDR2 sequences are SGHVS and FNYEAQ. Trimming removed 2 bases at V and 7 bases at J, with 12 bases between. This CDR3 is CASSLMAGDQPQHF. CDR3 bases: TGTGCCAGCAGCTTAATGGCAGGGGACCAGCCCCAGCATTTT.